Below, 19 T cell receptor beta chains from the same sample are listed, as sequenced in a study of shared clonotypes between healthy human individuals. Profiled with immunoSEQ multiplex PCR; TCRdb holds only in-frame clones, not every one. The profile shows around 510,000 clones, approximately 95% of them singletons. The sequenced material came from naive CD4+ T cells sorted from blood. Subset of the sample: CD45RA+ positively selected. The receptor source for this set is a woman aged 25 to 39 in good health.

The chain has TRBV11-1 and TRBJ1-4; D is uncertain. The CDR3 is 13 amino acids. Germline assignment: CDR1 SGHAT and CDR2 FQDESV (reference sequence). Trimming shortened V by 5 bases and J by 6 bases, and 10 bases separated the two germline ends. In DNA, the CDR3 is TGTGCCAGCAGCACCCGGACGGATGAAAAACTGTTTTTT. This gives the protein CASSTRTDEKLFF.

This chain uses TRBV5-1 with TRBJ1-1; 7 bases are shared with TRBD1. V trimming: 2 bases; J trimming: 4 bases; junction bases outside the gene matches: 5. Per germline, CDR1 SGHRS and CDR2 YFSETQ. The length of the CDR3 is 14 residues. The CDR3: CASSLGGGTTEAFF. The DNA for the CDR3 is TGCGCCAGCAGCTTAGGAGGGGGCACCACTGAAGCTTTCTTT.

V is TRBV18 and J is TRBJ2-7; 11 bases align to TRBD2. With 3 bases clipped from V and 6 bases from J, the junction kept 7 bases outside the gene matches. Per germline, CDR1 KGHSH and CDR2 LQKENI. The CDR3 runs 15 residues. The CDR3 reads CASSPLTSGVGEQYF. CDR3 sequence (DNA): TGTGCCAGCTCACCCTTGACTAGCGGGGTCGGCGAGCAGTACTTC. Looking up the rest from reference TRBV18 and TRBJ2-7 gives the full variable domain: NAGVMQNPRHLVRRRGQEARLRCSPMKGHSHVYWYRQLPEEGLKFMVYLQKENIIDESGMPKERFSAEFPKEGPSILRIQQVVRGDSAAYFCASSPLTSGVGEQYFGPGTRLTVT.

The chain links TRBV19 to TRBJ2-5, with D hard to call. Trimming pared 4 bases from V and 2 bases from J, leaving 11 bases between. Germline-derived CDR1 and CDR2 are LNHDA and SQIVND (reference sequence). The CDR3 has 14 residues. CDR3: CASSSEAIQETQYF. For the CDR3, the DNA is TGTGCCAGTAGTAGTGAGGCGATTCAAGAGACCCAGTACTTC.

As concerns this clone: One junction end does not reproduce the germline sequence, and a read error may be involved. V gene TRBV28 combines with J gene TRBJ2-3, with 9 bases lining up with TRBD2. The germline gives CDR1 MDHEN, CDR2 SYDVKM. This CDR3 comprises 15 residues. CDR3 in DNA: TGTGCCAGCAGACGACTTGGGACTAGCACCGATACGCAGTATTTT. Amino acids: CASRRLGTSTDTQYF.

This clone has a single count. This chain uses TRBV10-2 with TRBJ1-1; D may be TRBD1 (5 bases). V was trimmed by 6 bases and J by 7 bases, leaving 12 bases between them. This CDR3 contains 12 residues. Germline V CDR1 and CDR2: WSHSY, SAAADI. The CDR3 reads CASRGVRSEAFF. Here the CDR3 DNA reads TGCGCCAGCAGAGGGGTTAGGAGTGAAGCTTTCTTT.

J is TRBJ2-5 and V is TRBV20-1; D remains ambiguous. CDR3 length equals 11 residues. The germline CDR1 and CDR2 sequences are DFQATT and SNEGSKA (reference sequence). With 2 bases removed from V and 6 bases from J, the gap between germline ends came to 7 bases. The CDR3 protein is CSARKSQTQYF. The CDR3 DNA reads as TGCAGTGCTAGAAAAAGCCAGACCCAGTACTTC.

V usage is TRBV19 and J usage is TRBJ1-5, with 7 bases identical to TRBD1. The trim removed 8 bases at V and 4 bases at J, leaving 8 bases unmatched. This CDR3 spans 14 amino acids. Germline V gene sequence: CDR1 LNHDA, CDR2 SQIVND (reference sequence). The CDR3 here is CASGDRAVNQPQHF. For the CDR3, the DNA is TGTGCCAGTGGAGACAGGGCGGTTAATCAGCCCCAGCATTTT.

V usage is TRBV20-1 and J usage is TRBJ1-2; D is unresolved. This CDR3 contains 11 residues. Trimming stripped 1 base from V and 7 bases from J, with 7 bases between. Germline-derived CDR1 and CDR2 are DFQATT and SNEGSKA (reference sequence). CDR3 DNA: TGCAGTGCTAGAGCTCAGCTTGGCTACACCTTC. Amino acids: CSARAQLGYTF.

This chain joins TRBV28 and TRBJ1-1; TRBD1 matches at 7 bases. Per germline, CDR1 MDHEN and CDR2 SYDVKM. The CDR3 totals 15 residues. The V gene end was trimmed by 2 bases and the J gene end by 2 bases; junction bases not matched to a gene: 5. CDR3 bases: TGTGCCAGCAGTTTAACAGGGGACCGTAACACTGAAGCTTTCTTT. Encoded protein: CASSLTGDRNTEAFF.

For the CDR3, the DNA is TGTGCCAGCAGAGCCGGGAAGAACACTGAAGCTTTCTTT. Encoded protein: CASRAGKNTEAFF. This chain joins TRBV5-4 and TRBJ1-1; no firm D call. The CDR3 contains 13 residues. From germline, CDR1 is SGHNT and CDR2 YYREEE (reference sequence). V was shortened by 5 bases and J by 1 base, with 9 bases between the two germline ends.

V usage is TRBV5-1 and J usage is TRBJ1-2; D remains unclear. V was trimmed by 0 bases and J by 4 bases, leaving 13 bases between them. There are 15 residues in the CDR3. Germline V CDR1 and CDR2: SGHRS, YFSETQ. CDR3 residues: CASSLEVGVFYGYTF. In DNA form, the CDR3 reads TGCGCCAGCAGCTTGGAGGTGGGCGTCTTCTATGGCTACACCTTC.

The chain uses TRBV7-9 and TRBJ2-3; D ambiguous. With 6 bases removed from V and 4 bases from J, the gap between germline ends came to 11 bases. This CDR3 is 13 amino acids long. Germline V lookup: CDR1 SEHNR, CDR2 FQNEAQ (reference sequence). CDR3 in amino acids: CASSTHGSDTQYF. CDR3 in DNA: TGTGCCAGCAGTACACATGGATCAGATACGCAGTATTTT.

The DNA for the CDR3 is TGCGCCAGCAGCTTCTTGGCTAGCGGGACCTACGAGCAGTACTTC. Encoded protein: CASSFLASGTYEQYF. The chain carries TRBV5-1 and TRBJ2-5; 9 bases are shared with TRBD2. Near its end, the DNA agrees better with TRBJ2-7, so the J call may be wrong. The CDR3 has 15 residues. Germline-derived CDR1 and CDR2 are SGHRS and YFSETQ.

A word on this clone: Germline is not matched at one junction end, which may reflect a read error. The chain uses TRBV7-9 and TRBJ2-5, with unresolved D. Germline lookup yields CDR1 SEHNR and CDR2 FQNEAQ (reference sequence). The CDR3 consists of 14 residues. The CDR3, as DNA: TGTGCCAGCACCTTAGAATGGGTTCGAGAGACCCAGTACTTC. This translates into CASTLEWVRETQYF. The whole variable domain, remainder taken from reference TRBV7-9 and TRBJ2-5, is DTGVSQNPRHKITKRGQNVTFRCDPISEHNRLYWYRQTLGQGPEFLTYFQNEAQLEKSRLLSDRFSAERPKGSFSTLEIQRTEQGDSAMYLCASTLEWVRETQYFGPGTRLLVL.

The chain combines TRBV18 with TRBJ2-5; D not certain. The germline gives CDR1 KGHSH, CDR2 LQKENI. V dropped 1 base and J dropped 5 bases, with 11 bases sitting between them. The CDR3 is 14 residues long. In nucleotides, the CDR3 is TGTGCCAGCTCACCACGGCAGCTTGGGGAGACCCAGTACTTC. Translated, it gives CASSPRQLGETQYF.

The count of this clone is one. The gene calls are TRBV28 and TRBJ1-5; 7 positions agree with TRBD1. The CDR3 is 16 amino acids. The germline V gene encodes CDR1 MDHEN and CDR2 SYDVKM. V gave up 4 bases and J gave up 0 bases; unmatched junction bases: 6. The CDR3 is CASSSGQKSSNQPQHF. The CDR3 bases are TGTGCCAGCAGTTCGGGACAGAAATCTAGCAATCAGCCCCAGCATTTT.

V usage is TRBV7-2 and J usage is TRBJ2-2; 10 bases are a match to TRBD2. The V and J ends lost 5 bases and 2 bases, in that order; junction bases with no gene match: 2. This CDR3 is built from 15 residues. Germline-derived CDR1 and CDR2 are SGHTA and FQGNSA. The CDR3 DNA is TGTGCCAGCAGCGGACTAGCGGTAAACACCGGGGAGCTGTTTTTT. The encoded protein is CASSGLAVNTGELFF.

This sequence joins TRBV28 and TRBJ2-2; the D is unclear. Germline CDR1 and CDR2: MDHEN and SYDVKM. Deletions cut 5 bases from V and 8 bases from J, with 9 bases between. There are 12 residues in the CDR3. The CDR3 DNA reads as TGTGCCAGCAGTACACCCGGGGGGGAGCTGTTTTTT. This sequence encodes CASSTPGGELFF. Full variable domain (missing parts from reference TRBV28 and TRBJ2-2): DVKVTQSSRYLVKRTGEKVFLECVQDMDHENMFWYRQDPGLGLRLIYFSYDVKMKEKGDIPEGYSVSREKKERFSLILESASTNQTSMYLCASSTPGGELFFGEGSRLTVL.